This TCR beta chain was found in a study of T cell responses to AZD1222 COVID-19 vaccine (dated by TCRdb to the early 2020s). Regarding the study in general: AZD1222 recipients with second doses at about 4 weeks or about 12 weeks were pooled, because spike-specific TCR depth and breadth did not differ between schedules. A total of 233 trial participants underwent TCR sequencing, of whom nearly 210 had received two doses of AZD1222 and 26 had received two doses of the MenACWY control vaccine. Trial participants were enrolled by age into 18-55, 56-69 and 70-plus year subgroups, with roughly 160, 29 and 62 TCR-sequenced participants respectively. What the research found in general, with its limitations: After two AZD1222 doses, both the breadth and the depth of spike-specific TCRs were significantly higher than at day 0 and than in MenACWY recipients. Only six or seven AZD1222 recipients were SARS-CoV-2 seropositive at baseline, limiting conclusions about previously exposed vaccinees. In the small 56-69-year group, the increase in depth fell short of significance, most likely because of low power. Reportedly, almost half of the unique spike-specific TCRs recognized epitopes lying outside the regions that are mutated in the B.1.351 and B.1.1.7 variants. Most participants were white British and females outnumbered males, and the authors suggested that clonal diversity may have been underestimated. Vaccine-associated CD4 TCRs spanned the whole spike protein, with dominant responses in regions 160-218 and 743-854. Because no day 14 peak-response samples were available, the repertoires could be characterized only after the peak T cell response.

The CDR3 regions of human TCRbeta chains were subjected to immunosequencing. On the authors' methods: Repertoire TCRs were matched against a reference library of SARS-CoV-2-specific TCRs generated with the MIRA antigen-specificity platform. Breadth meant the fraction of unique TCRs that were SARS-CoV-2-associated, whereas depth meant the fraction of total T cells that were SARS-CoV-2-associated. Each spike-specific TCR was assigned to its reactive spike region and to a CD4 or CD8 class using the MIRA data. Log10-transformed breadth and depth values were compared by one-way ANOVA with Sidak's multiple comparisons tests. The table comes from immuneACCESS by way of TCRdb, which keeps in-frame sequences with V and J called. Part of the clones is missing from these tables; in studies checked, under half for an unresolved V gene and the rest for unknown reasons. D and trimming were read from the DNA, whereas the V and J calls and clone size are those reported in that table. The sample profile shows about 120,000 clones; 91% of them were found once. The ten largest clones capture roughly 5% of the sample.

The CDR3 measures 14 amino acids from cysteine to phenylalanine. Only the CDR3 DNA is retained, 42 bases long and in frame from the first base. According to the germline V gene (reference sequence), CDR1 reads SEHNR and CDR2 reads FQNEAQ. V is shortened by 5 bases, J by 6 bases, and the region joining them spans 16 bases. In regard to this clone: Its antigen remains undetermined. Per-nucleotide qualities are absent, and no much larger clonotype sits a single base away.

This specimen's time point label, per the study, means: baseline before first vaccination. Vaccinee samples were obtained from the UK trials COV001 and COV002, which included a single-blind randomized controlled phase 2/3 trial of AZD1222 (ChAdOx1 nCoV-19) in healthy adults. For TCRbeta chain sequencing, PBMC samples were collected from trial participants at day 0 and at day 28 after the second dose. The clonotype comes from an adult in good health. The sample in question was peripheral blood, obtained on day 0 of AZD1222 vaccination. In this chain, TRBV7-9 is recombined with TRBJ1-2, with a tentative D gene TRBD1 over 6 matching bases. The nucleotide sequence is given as TGTGCCAGCAGCCAAGCACAGGGTCGGGATGGCTACACCTTC. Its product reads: CASSQAQGRDGYTF.